The rows below give T cell receptor beta chains drawn from one sample of a study of regulatory T cells in long-lasting Graves disease. TCRdb re-derived calls from the multiplex PCR reads in MiXCR, one entry per CDR3 protein. This sample has around 400,000 distinct CDR3 sequences, with around 15% found just once. Sequences were derived from peripheral blood mononuclear cells (PBMCs), sampled at new diagnosis, from a patient treated with antithyroid drugs. All receptors come from a female donor with Graves disease. The CDR3 runs from the conserved cysteine through the conserved F or W. The order of the fields is clone size, D gene, V gene, J gene, CDR3 length, CDR3 DNA, CDR3 protein. The D gene is left open where the match is weak. Clone size, where shown, is once, few, many, or a class for clones that have expanded.

size: few; D: -; V: TRBV19; J: TRBJ1-5; length: 13; DNA: TGTGCCAGTAGTATGAGGGAAGATCAGCCCCAGCATTTT; CDR3: CASSMREDQPQHF
size: many; D: -; V: TRBV5-1; J: TRBJ1-4; length: 16; DNA: TGCGCCAGCAGCCCGAAGCACAGGGATACCTTCGAGGAACTGTTTTTT; CDR3: CASSPKHRDTFEELFF
size: many; D: TRBD1; V: TRBV28; J: TRBJ1-1; length: 15; DNA: TGTGCCAGCAGTTCCGGACAGGGCGGGTACACTGAAGCTTTCTTT; CDR3: CASSSGQGGYTEAFF
size: -; D: TRBD2; V: TRBV7-2; J: TRBJ2-2; length: 19; DNA: TGTGCCAGCAGCTTCCCCTGGCTAGCGGGAGGGCGTCCCACCGGGGAGCTGTTTTTT; CDR3: CASSFPWLAGGRPTGELFF
size: -; D: -; V: TRBV25-1; J: TRBJ2-3; length: 14; DNA: TGTGCCAGCAGTCTTAAACTGGGGGTAGATACGCAGTATTTT; CDR3: CASSLKLGVDTQYF
size: many; D: -; V: TRBV7-3; J: TRBJ2-1; length: 17; DNA: TGTGCCAGCAGCTTAACGGGGGACGGAATAGCCTACAATGAGCAGTTCTTC; CDR3: CASSLTGDGIAYNEQFF
size: -; D: TRBD1; V: TRBV7-9; J: TRBJ2-5; length: 14; DNA: TGTGCCAGCAGCCCCTGGGACAGCTCAGAGACCCAGTACTTC; CDR3: CASSPWDSSETQYF
size: -; D: -; V: TRBV6-9; J: TRBJ1-1; length: 16; DNA: TGTGCCAGCAGTTATTCAGGGACTACAGGGAACACTGAAGCTTTCTTT; CDR3: CASSYSGTTGNTEAFF
size: many; D: TRBD1; V: TRBV28; J: TRBJ2-3; length: 16; DNA: TGTGCCAGCAGTCCCCCTGGACAGGGGTTCACAGATACGCAGTATTTT; CDR3: CASSPPGQGFTDTQYF
size: many; D: TRBD2; V: TRBV20-1; J: TRBJ2-5; length: 15; DNA: TGCAGTGCGCTAGGGGAGACTAGCGGGGTGGAGACCCAGTACTTC; CDR3: CSALGETSGVETQYF
size: -; D: TRBD1; V: TRBV27; J: TRBJ1-5; length: 17; DNA: TGTGCCAGCAGTTCTGGGACAGGGGGCTTTGGTGACCAGCCCCAGCATTTT; CDR3: CASSSGTGGFGDQPQHF
size: -; D: -; V: TRBV29-1; J: TRBJ1-1; length: 13; DNA: TGCAGCGTTGACAAAGCCCGGGGCACTGAAGCTTTCTTT; CDR3: CSVDKARGTEAFF
size: -; D: -; V: TRBV7-6; J: TRBJ2-2; length: 14; DNA: TGTGCCAGCAAGAGAGCGGCGGACACCGGGGAGCTGTTTTTT; CDR3: CASKRAADTGELFF
size: many; D: -; V: TRBV14; J: TRBJ2-3; length: 21; DNA: TGTGCCAGCAGCCAAGATCCGATTCGGGGGCCTCCACCGCCTTTCACAGATACGCAGTATTTT; CDR3: CASSQDPIRGPPPPFTDTQYF
size: few; D: TRBD1; V: TRBV5-4; J: TRBJ1-2; length: 15; DNA: TGTGCCAGCAGCCCGAGACCGGGACAGGGTTCTGGCTACACCTTC; CDR3: CASSPRPGQGSGYTF
size: many; D: -; V: TRBV5-1; J: TRBJ2-5; length: 15; DNA: TGCGCCAGCAGAAGGCGTCCGTCTGGAGAAGAGACCCAGTACTTC; CDR3: CASRRRPSGEETQYF
size: many; D: TRBD1; V: TRBV4-1; J: TRBJ1-1; length: 16; DNA: TGCGCCAGCAGCCAAGATGGTTGGCCAGGGGGCACTGAAGCTTTCTTT; CDR3: CASSQDGWPGGTEAFF
size: many; D: -; V: TRBV19; J: TRBJ2-7; length: 14; DNA: TGTGCCAGTAGTATCGGGACCAGGACCTACGAGCAGTACTTC; CDR3: CASSIGTRTYEQYF
size: few; D: -; V: TRBV29-1; J: TRBJ1-2; length: 11; DNA: TGCAGCGTTGAAGAGGGTACGGGCTACACCTTC; CDR3: CSVEEGTGYTF
size: -; D: TRBD1; V: TRBV6-1; J: TRBJ2-2; length: 16; DNA: TGTGCCAGCAGCCTAATACAGGGGAAGGACACCGGGGAGCTGTTTTTT; CDR3: CASSLIQGKDTGELFF
size: few; D: -; V: TRBV27; J: TRBJ2-2; length: 15; DNA: TGTGCCAGCAGTACCAATTCTGGGGGCACCGGGGAGCTGTTTTTT; CDR3: CASSTNSGGTGELFF
size: -; D: -; V: TRBV6-5; J: TRBJ1-4; length: 14; DNA: TGTGCCAGCAGTTACACCGGGACGGGGGAAAAACTGTTTTTT; CDR3: CASSYTGTGEKLFF
size: -; D: TRBD2; V: TRBV24-1; J: TRBJ2-1; length: 15; DNA: TGTGCCACCAGTCAAGCGGGAGGGTTAAACAATGAGCAGTTCTTC; CDR3: CATSQAGGLNNEQFF
size: many; D: TRBD2; V: TRBV5-1; J: TRBJ2-3; length: 16; DNA: TGCGCCAGCAGCGGAAGGACTAGCGGGAGGGCAGATACGCAGTATTTT; CDR3: CASSGRTSGRADTQYF
size: many; D: -; V: TRBV15; J: TRBJ1-2; length: 17; DNA: TGTGCCACCAGCAGAGATTTCGTGACAGATGAAAACTATGGCTACACCTTC; CDR3: CATSRDFVTDENYGYTF
size: -; D: -; V: TRBV6-2/TRBV6-3; J: TRBJ2-2; length: 14; DNA: TGTGCCAGCAGTTACGAGGAAGGCACCGGGGAGCTGTTTTTT; CDR3: CASSYEEGTGELFF
size: many; D: TRBD1; V: TRBV6-2/TRBV6-3; J: TRBJ1-2; length: 13; DNA: TGTGCCATCCGGAACAGGGGCGACAATGGCTACACCTTC; CDR3: CAIRNRGDNGYTF
size: many; D: TRBD1; V: TRBV9; J: TRBJ1-6; length: 18; DNA: TGTGCCAGCAGCGTACATCACAGGGGAGGTTCCTATAATTCACCCCTCCACTTT; CDR3: CASSVHHRGGSYNSPLHF
size: few; D: TRBD1; V: TRBV29-1; J: TRBJ2-7; length: 15; DNA: TGCAGCGTCATACCTCGGACAGGGGGGACCTACGAGCAGTACTTC; CDR3: CSVIPRTGGTYEQYF
size: -; D: TRBD2; V: TRBV10-3; J: TRBJ2-2; length: 14; DNA: TGTGCCATAATAGCGGGGCCGAACACCGGGGAGCTGTTTTTT; CDR3: CAIIAGPNTGELFF
size: many; D: -; V: TRBV24-1; J: TRBJ2-4; length: 13; DNA: TGTGCCACCAGTGCCGGGAGTTGGGACATTCAGTACTTC; CDR3: CATSAGSWDIQYF
size: many; D: TRBD1; V: TRBV5-1; J: TRBJ1-1; length: 15; DNA: TGCGCCAGCAGCCCCTGGGACAGGGGGACTGACAGAGCTTTCTTT; CDR3: CASSPWDRGTDRAFF
size: many; D: -; V: TRBV6-2/TRBV6-3; J: TRBJ2-3; length: 11; DNA: TGTGCCAGTCAGATAGCAGATACGCAGTATTTT; CDR3: CASQIADTQYF
size: many; D: TRBD1; V: TRBV29-1; J: TRBJ2-1; length: 13; DNA: TGCAGCGCCGCGGGACAGGGTCGGCGTGAGCAGTTCTTC; CDR3: CSAAGQGRREQFF
size: many; D: TRBD1; V: TRBV2; J: TRBJ1-5; length: 16; DNA: TGTGCCAGCAGTGATCCCGGACAGGTTAGCAATCAGCCCCAGCATTTT; CDR3: CASSDPGQVSNQPQHF
size: many; D: -; V: TRBV11-2; J: TRBJ2-5; length: 15; DNA: TGTGCCAGCAGCGCACCCCCGGGAGTTCAAGAGACCCAGTACTTC; CDR3: CASSAPPGVQETQYF
size: few; D: TRBD2; V: TRBV18; J: TRBJ2-1; length: 17; DNA: TGTGCCAGCTCACCACCCACCGGGACTAGCGGGAGTAATGAGCAGTTCTTC; CDR3: CASSPPTGTSGSNEQFF
size: few; D: -; V: TRBV9; J: TRBJ1-4; length: 14; DNA: TGTGCCAGCAGCGTCGGACAGAAGGGTGAAAAACTGTTTTTT; CDR3: CASSVGQKGEKLFF
size: many; D: -; V: TRBV5-5; J: TRBJ2-1; length: 11; DNA: TGTGCCAGCAGCTTGATTCATGAGCAGTTCTTC; CDR3: CASSLIHEQFF
size: many; D: -; V: TRBV20-1; J: TRBJ1-2; length: 15; DNA: TGCAGTGCTAGTCGAAATCCAGGGACTTCCTATGGCTACACCTTC; CDR3: CSASRNPGTSYGYTF
size: many; D: -; V: TRBV7-6; J: TRBJ2-4; length: 14; DNA: TGTGCCAGCAGCGCCATGACAGGGAGGGGCATTCAGTACTTC; CDR3: CASSAMTGRGIQYF
size: -; D: -; V: TRBV27; J: TRBJ2-1; length: 19; DNA: TGTGCCAGCAGTTACCAACTGCCGGGGATGGGACCAGTTCACAATGAGCAGTTCTTC; CDR3: CASSYQLPGMGPVHNEQFF
size: -; D: -; V: TRBV4-1; J: TRBJ1-3; length: 17; DNA: TGCGCCAGCAGCCAAGATATCCGACAGAACTCTGGAAACACCATATATTTT; CDR3: CASSQDIRQNSGNTIYF
size: many; D: -; V: TRBV15; J: TRBJ2-5; length: 15; DNA: TGTGCCACCAGCAGGGGACCGGGACAACAAGAGACCCAGTACTTC; CDR3: CATSRGPGQQETQYF
size: many; D: -; V: TRBV28; J: TRBJ2-7; length: 14; DNA: TGTGCCAGCAGTTTGTTTGGCAGGGACTACGAGCAGTACTTC; CDR3: CASSLFGRDYEQYF
size: -; D: -; V: TRBV19; J: TRBJ1-3; length: 15; DNA: TGTGCCAGTAGTATATTGGGGGGAACTGGAAACACCATATATTTT; CDR3: CASSILGGTGNTIYF
size: many; D: TRBD2; V: TRBV3-1; J: TRBJ2-1; length: 15; DNA: TGTGCCAGCAGCCTAAGCGGGAGGGCCTACAATGAGCAGTTCTTC; CDR3: CASSLSGRAYNEQFF
size: -; D: TRBD1; V: TRBV29-1; J: TRBJ2-1; length: 14; DNA: TGCAGCGTTAAGGGACAGAGCTCCTACAATGAGCAGTTCTTC; CDR3: CSVKGQSSYNEQFF
size: many; D: TRBD1; V: TRBV6-1; J: TRBJ2-4; length: 14; DNA: TGTGCCAGCGGGACAGCGCTAGCCAAAAACATTCAGTACTTC; CDR3: CASGTALAKNIQYF
size: many; D: TRBD2; V: TRBV20-1; J: TRBJ2-3; length: 17; DNA: TGCAGTGCTAGATCACCACCGGGAGGGCCGGGCGCAGATACGCAGTATTTT; CDR3: CSARSPPGGPGADTQYF
size: few; D: TRBD1; V: TRBV14; J: TRBJ2-1; length: 17; DNA: TGTGCCAGCAGCCAAGATCGCCCCCGGACAGGGGGCAATGAGCAGTTCTTC; CDR3: CASSQDRPRTGGNEQFF
size: many; D: -; V: TRBV19; J: TRBJ1-1; length: 15; DNA: TGTGCCAGTAGTATATTCAGGACAGAGAACACTGAAGCTTTCTTT; CDR3: CASSIFRTENTEAFF
size: many; D: -; V: TRBV5-4; J: TRBJ1-2; length: 12; DNA: TGTGCCAGCAGCTTGTGGAGCCAGGGCTACACCTTC; CDR3: CASSLWSQGYTF
size: -; D: TRBD2; V: TRBV19; J: TRBJ2-3; length: 16; DNA: TGTGCCAGTAGTCCCGGGACTAGCAGAAGCACAGATACGCAGTGTTTT; CDR3: CASSPGTSRSTDTQCF
size: many; D: -; V: TRBV20-1; J: TRBJ1-1; length: 10; DNA: TGCAGTGGGGTGAACACTGAAGCTTTCTTT; CDR3: CSGVNTEAFF
size: -; D: -; V: TRBV12-3/TRBV12-4; J: TRBJ1-5; length: 13; DNA: TGTGCCAGCACCCCCACCTGGGGTCAGCCCCAGCATTTT; CDR3: CASTPTWGQPQHF
size: -; D: -; V: TRBV18; J: TRBJ1-2; length: 13; DNA: TGTGCCAGCTCACCCCAGGGGCTGAAAGGCTACACCTTC; CDR3: CASSPQGLKGYTF
size: -; D: -; V: TRBV4-2; J: TRBJ2-3; length: 18; DNA: TGTGCCAGCAGCCAAGGAGGGATGAGAGGGGCCGGGGCAGATACGCAGTATTTT; CDR3: CASSQGGMRGAGADTQYF
size: -; D: TRBD2; V: TRBV4-1; J: TRBJ2-1; length: 15; DNA: TGCGCCAGCAGCCACCCTAGCGGGGGGGCAGATGAGCAGTTCTTC; CDR3: CASSHPSGGADEQFF
size: many; D: TRBD1; V: TRBV20-1; J: TRBJ2-7; length: 14; DNA: TGCAGTGCTAGAACCGGGACAGGGGCGTACGAGCAGTACTTC; CDR3: CSARTGTGAYEQYF